The source of this T cell receptor (beta chain) is a study of blood T cell repertoires in COVID-19. Turning to the study itself: The origin of the acute and convalescent COVID-19 samples was the United States, Italy and Spain. The cDNA or gDNA used as material had been derived from T cells, B-cell-depleted T cells, or PBMCs.

This CDR3 region has 13 residues. Germline V lookup: CDR1 GTSNPN, CDR2 SVGIG (reference sequence). This clone was detected once. Original processing notes: Using reference gene primer amplification, nucleated cell counts were estimated. TCRdb keeps only in-frame clones here, not all; method: immunoSEQ multiplex PCR. V, J and clone size reflect that table, while D and trimming were determined from the DNA. The sample lists about 210,000 clones, 92% occurring once. The TCR comes from a man aged 25 to 40 with acute or convalescent COVID-19. This chain links TRBV30 with TRBJ1-2; 9 positions agree with TRBD1. Source material: peripheral blood. The CDR3 loop reads CAVRGQGGYGYTF. The CDR3 DNA sequence: TGTGCTGTTAGGGGACAGGGCGGCTATGGCTACACCTTC.